This T cell receptor (beta chain) was recorded in a study of resident and recirculating memory T cells in vitiligo (dated by TCRdb to 2017 to 2018). Describing the broader study: For TCR beta sequencing, each of a few stable vitiligo patients provided PBMCs and epidermis from shave biopsies taken at two lesional sites and two nonlesional sites. Samples were homogenized without cell sorting just before genomic DNA extraction with the Qiagen DNeasy Blood & Tissue Kit. The human TCR beta sequencing tested whether specific clones in lesional vitiligo skin differed from clones in nonlesional skin and blood.

Broad study findings and their caveats: Working out how much the T cell clones identified in the vitiligo lesions and the human Trm versus Tcm pools each contribute will require future mechanistic studies. By overlap and correlation analysis, no significant repertoire overlap was shown between biopsies, even within a single patient, except for each lesion compared with itself. No unique dominant TCR clone was detected, and variation in clonality was observed among vitiligo lesions. TCR sequences were not shared across biopsy sites or across patients, which suggests that different T cell clones infiltrate different lesions, a pattern described as private specificity.

The cysteine opens and the phenylalanine closes a CDR3 of 13 amino acids. Only the CDR3 part of the read is kept: 39 bases, read in frame from the first base. The germline V gene gives CDR1 as SNHLY and CDR2 as FYNNEI. The V and J ends are trimmed by 3 bases and 3 bases, leaving 8 bases between them. The immunoSEQ hsTCRB kit was used to amplify TCR beta chains from the genomic DNA. The immunoSEQ service sequenced the TCR beta libraries on an Illumina MiSeq instrument. The original pipeline was this. Repertoire data were analyzed with the immunoSEQ Analyzer. TCRdb took this table from immuneACCESS and kept in-frame rearrangements with V and J called. Such tables lack part of the clones; where checked against another copy, unresolved V genes explain under half of the gap, and the rest is unexplained. The V and J calls and clone size are taken from that table; D and trimming were inferred from the DNA. This sample lists 35,000 to 45,000 clones; around 90% were detected once. The ten top clones hold 4.5% to 5% of the sample.

As for this clone: Its target antigen remains unknown. No base qualities exist here, and no much larger clone lies one base off it.

Vitiligo counted as stable when lesions had not changed during the previous 6 months. To qualify as stable, patients additionally needed to show no confetti depigmentation, which is a clinical sign of active vitiligo. Patients who had been treated within the previous three months were excluded. PBMCs were isolated from heparinized blood by Ficoll density gradient centrifugation and then flash-frozen. The sequence links TRBV2 to TRBJ1-2, with the D gene call left open. This clonotype was sampled from a male donor with vitiligo. The sequenced material came from blood. At the DNA level, the sequence is TGTGCCAGCAGTGAGTCAGAACACTATGGCTACACCTTC. Translation gives CASSESEHYGYTF. With all but the CDR3 taken from the reference TRBV2 and TRBJ1-2 genes, the full variable domain is: EPEVTQTPSHQVTQMGQEVILRCVPISNHLYFYWYRQILGQKVEFLVSFYNNEISEKSEIFDDQFSVERPDGSNFTLKIRSTKLEDSAMYFCASSESEHYGYTFGSGTRLTVV.